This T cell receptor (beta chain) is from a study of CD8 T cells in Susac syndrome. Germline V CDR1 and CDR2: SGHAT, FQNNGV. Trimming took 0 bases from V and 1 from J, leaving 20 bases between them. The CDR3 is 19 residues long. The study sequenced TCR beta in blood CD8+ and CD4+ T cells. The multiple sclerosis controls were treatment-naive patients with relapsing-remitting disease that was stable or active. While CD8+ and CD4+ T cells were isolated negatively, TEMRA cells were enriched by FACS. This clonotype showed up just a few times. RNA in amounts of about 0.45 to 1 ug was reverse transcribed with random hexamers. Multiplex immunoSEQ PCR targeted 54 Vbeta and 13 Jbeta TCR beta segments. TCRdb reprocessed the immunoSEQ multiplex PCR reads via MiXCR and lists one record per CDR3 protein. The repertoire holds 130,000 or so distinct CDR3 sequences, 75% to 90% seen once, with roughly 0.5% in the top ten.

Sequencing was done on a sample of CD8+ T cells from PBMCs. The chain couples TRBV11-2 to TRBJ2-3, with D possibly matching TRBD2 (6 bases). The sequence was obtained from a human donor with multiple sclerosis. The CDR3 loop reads CASSLELAGTSSGTDTQYF. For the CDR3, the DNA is TGTGCCAGCAGCTTAGAACTAGCCGGAACCTCTTCTGGCACAGATACGCAGTATTTT.